This T cell receptor (beta chain) was recorded in a study of OX40 agonist ivuxolimab in advanced cancers. Study-wide background: Dose-escalation patients were diagnosed with hepatocellular carcinoma, melanoma, renal cell cancer or head and neck cancer.

Measured with immunoSEQ multiplex PCR; TCRdb has only the in-frame clones, and not every one. The data hold fewer than 20,000 clones, with about 81% observed a single time. About this clone itself: The antigen is not known.

The cohort excluded patients with autoimmune disease history or systemic immunosuppression. Findings of the study overall: At 0.1 to 3.0 mg/kg and by week 6, clonal expansion occurred in CD4+ and CD8+ blood T cells.

This TCR was recovered from an adult with an advanced solid tumor such as melanoma, head and neck, liver or kidney cancer. This specimen consisted of CD4+ or CD8+ T cells sorted from blood, obtained in a trial of the OX40 agonist ivuxolimab.

CDR3 loop: CASSTGRVDVQETQYF. CDR3 DNA: TGCGCCAGCAGCACGGGACGGGTCGACGTCCAAGAGACCCAGTACTTC. This sequence joins TRBV5-1 and TRBJ2-5; either TRBD1 or TRBD2 may supply D (5 bases each). The CDR3 is made up of 16 amino acids. The germline V and J ends were trimmed by 4 bases and 1 base, with 17 bases remaining between them. Germline assignment: CDR1 SGHRS and CDR2 YFSETQ.